A single TCR beta chain is shown here with its context. With 5 bases removed from V and 1 base from J, the gap between germline ends came to 10 bases. The CDR3 totals 14 residues. CDR1 is MNHEY and CDR2 is SMNVEV in the germline V gene (reference sequence). The data belong to a study of blood T cell repertoires in COVID-19. Study details: There were acute and convalescent COVID-19 samples, and they came from the United States, Italy and Spain. Nucleic acid was either cDNA or gDNA, and it came from T cells, B-cell-depleted T cells, or PBMCs.

Source study methods: Estimation of nucleated cell counts was performed using reference gene primer amplification. Sequencing used immunoSEQ multiplex PCR; TCRdb keeps in-frame clones, though not all of them. The DNA gave D and trimming, while V, J and clone size come from that table. The top ten hold about 18% of the sample, which has 61,000 or so clones, roughly 88% seen once. The rearrangement uses TRBV27 and TRBJ2-3; possible D gene TRBD2, 5 bases. The clonotype originates from an elderly woman with active COVID-19. The sequenced sample was peripheral blood. CDR3 in amino acids: CASSPSAGTDTQYF. DNA for the CDR3: TGTGCCAGCAGTCCCTCAGCGGGCACAGATACGCAGTATTTT.